The source of this T cell receptor (beta chain) is a study of OX40 agonist ivuxolimab in advanced cancers. With respect to the entire study: The costimulatory receptor OX40 (CD134) was targeted by ivuxolimab, a fully human IgG2 agonistic monoclonal antibody. In the dose-escalation cohort, 65% to 85% of patients were male, and the mean age was 60 years with a range of roughly 23 to 79. Partial responses occurred in three dose-escalation patients: two with cutaneous melanoma and one with hepatocellular carcinoma. The point of sequencing TCRbeta in the periphery was to test whether ivuxolimab changed TCR sequence diversity and drove clonal T-cell expansion. Of the 50 to 55 patients in dose escalation, about 20 had hepatocellular carcinoma, about 15 had melanoma, 9 had renal cell carcinoma and 9 had head and neck cancer. Intravenous ivuxolimab was administered to patients every 2 weeks at six dose levels: 0.01, 0.1, 0.3, 1.5, 3 and 10 mg/kg. Prior anti-PD-1, anti-PD-L1 or anti-CTLA-4 therapy was permitted, and checkpoint inhibitors had been received by about two fifths of dose-escalation patients. The paper covers the monotherapy dose-escalation part of the phase I ivuxolimab trial, which included N of about 50 patients.

Patients with autoimmune disease history or receiving systemic immunosuppression were excluded from the trial. Peripheral blood for TCR sequencing was collected from all dose cohorts at baseline, on cycle 4 day 1, and on cycle 7 day 1. The samples were taken from a phase I, first-in-human, multicenter, open-label dose-escalation trial of ivuxolimab. Adults with locally advanced or metastatic head and neck squamous cell, hepatocellular, melanoma or renal cell carcinoma were enrolled in the trial. Before TCR sequencing, CD4+ and CD8+ T cells were separately sorted from peripheral blood. Including the terminal cysteine and phenylalanine, the CDR3 comprises 16 residues. Only the CDR3 part of the read is kept: 48 bases, read in frame from the first base. Trimming takes 4 bases from V and 3 bases from J, and the germline ends sit 18 bases apart. The germline V gene sets CDR1 to MGHRA and CDR2 to YSYEKL.

This clone was seen only a few times. Its antigen specificity is not known. The record has no base qualities; no much larger clone is one base away. The paper as a whole reports these results and caveats: Low levels of normalized T-cell clonal expansion were also seen in some nonresponding patients. At doses from 0.1 to 3.0 mg/kg, clonal expansion was seen in both CD4+ and CD8+ blood T cells between baseline and week 6. In the 0.1-3.0 mg/kg groups, partial responders were among the patients with the lowest normalized peripheral clonal expansion, particularly in CD8+ T cells. The antigen specificity of the peripheral T cells that underwent clonal expansion was not determined. On average, CD8+ T cells showed more expanded clones than CD4+ T cells after ivuxolimab.

To sequence the TCRbeta CDR3 region, genomic DNA was isolated from the sorted cells. TCRbeta CDR3 regions were sequenced using the immunoSEQ Assay. This is the immuneACCESS table as TCRdb keeps it, with only in-frame sequences that have V and J called. A part of the clones is gone; compared with another copy, unresolved V genes explain less than half, and the rest is unexplained. In this sample the table shows 40,000 to 60,000 clones, approximately 79% of which occur a single time. Jointly, the top ten make up roughly 7.9% of the sample. The TCR sequence derives from an adult with an advanced solid tumor such as melanoma, head and neck, liver or kidney cancer. The chain links TRBV4-1 with TRBJ1-2; the D gene identity is not certain. This specimen consisted of CD4+ or CD8+ T cells sorted from blood, obtained in a trial of the OX40 agonist ivuxolimab. The CDR3 corresponds to CASSPIIPRRDYGYTF. The DNA sequence is given as TGCGCCAGCAGCCCCATAATACCAAGACGGGACTATGGCTACACCTTC.